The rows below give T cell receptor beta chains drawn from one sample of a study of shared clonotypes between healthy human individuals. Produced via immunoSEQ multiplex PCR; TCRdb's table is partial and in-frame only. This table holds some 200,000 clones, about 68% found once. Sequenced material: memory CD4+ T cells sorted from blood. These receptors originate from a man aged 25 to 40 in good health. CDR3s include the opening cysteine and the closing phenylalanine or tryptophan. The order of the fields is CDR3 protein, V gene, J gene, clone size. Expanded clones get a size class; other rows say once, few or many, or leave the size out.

CASSGTSGRLETQYF	TRBV2	TRBJ2-5	NA
CAISVGSPDEQFF	TRBV10-3	TRBJ2-1	NA
CASSLVGTPYEQYF	TRBV5-1	TRBJ2-7	NA
CASSQELGTGGHEQYF	TRBV4-2	TRBJ2-7	few
CASSLVASGLDKLPNNEQFF	TRBV5-4	TRBJ2-1	NA
CASSPGPRKYEQFF	TRBV11-2	TRBJ2-1	many
CASSTRDFMGKLFF	TRBV5-1	TRBJ1-4	NA
CATQSQGQYSYEQYF	TRBV27	TRBJ2-7	few
CASSSHSPYEEIPYEQYF	TRBV27	TRBJ2-7	NA
CASSLWTSTDTQYF	TRBV28	TRBJ2-3	NA
CASTPLAGTGELFF	TRBV10-1	TRBJ2-2	NA
CASSEWGLLEQYF	TRBV2	TRBJ2-7	NA
CASRVDLNTEAFF	TRBV2	TRBJ1-1	few
CASSYPGPAITEAFF	TRBV7-9	TRBJ1-1	NA
CASSSRRSPEAFF	TRBV5-4	TRBJ1-1	NA
CATREGIGYNEQFF	TRBV28	TRBJ2-1	NA
CATSRDLQSGSWQPQHF	TRBV15	TRBJ1-5	NA
CASSKTGPGNTIYF	TRBV13	TRBJ1-3	NA
CAYRTGTNTEAFF	TRBV30	TRBJ1-1	NA
CASSLLAGTMTGELFF	TRBV7-6	TRBJ2-2	NA
CASRRGTSGGLGHNEQFF	TRBV9	TRBJ2-1	once
CAWSVGRGGELFF	TRBV30	TRBJ2-2	NA
CASTHVGLAGAHEQYF	TRBV7-9	TRBJ2-7	NA
CASSINSGRTYEQYF	TRBV5-4	TRBJ2-7	NA
CASSFSTLDLYEQYF	TRBV7-9	TRBJ2-7	NA
CASSQRPPGTDTQYF	TRBV4-3	TRBJ2-3	NA
CARVGQGGNEQFF	TRBV30	TRBJ2-1	NA
CASSPQRRTGANEQYF	TRBV7-6	TRBJ2-7	NA
CASSLRGNQPQHF	TRBV7-2	TRBJ1-5	NA
CASSLSVTDTQYF	TRBV5-1	TRBJ2-3	NA
CASSLEWAEETQYF	TRBV5-4	TRBJ2-5	few
CASRMDDDYNEQFF	TRBV5-1	TRBJ2-1	NA
CASSLSGRSFTDTQYF	TRBV5-4	TRBJ2-3	NA
CASSLGRDNLPFF	TRBV11-3	TRBJ1-4	NA
CSVRGQGRYEQYF	TRBV29-1	TRBJ2-7	few
CASSESQGETQYF	TRBV10-2	TRBJ2-5	few